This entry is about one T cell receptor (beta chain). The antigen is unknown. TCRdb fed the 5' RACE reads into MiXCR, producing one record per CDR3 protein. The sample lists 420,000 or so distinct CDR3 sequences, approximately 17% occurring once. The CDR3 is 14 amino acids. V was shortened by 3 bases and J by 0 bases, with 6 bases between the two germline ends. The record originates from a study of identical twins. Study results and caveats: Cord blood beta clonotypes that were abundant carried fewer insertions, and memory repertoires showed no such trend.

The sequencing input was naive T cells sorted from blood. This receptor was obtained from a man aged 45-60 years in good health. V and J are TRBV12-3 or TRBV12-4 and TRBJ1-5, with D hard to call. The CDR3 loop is CASSFGYSNQPQHF. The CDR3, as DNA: TGTGCCAGCAGTTTTGGATATAGCAATCAGCCCCAGCATTTT.